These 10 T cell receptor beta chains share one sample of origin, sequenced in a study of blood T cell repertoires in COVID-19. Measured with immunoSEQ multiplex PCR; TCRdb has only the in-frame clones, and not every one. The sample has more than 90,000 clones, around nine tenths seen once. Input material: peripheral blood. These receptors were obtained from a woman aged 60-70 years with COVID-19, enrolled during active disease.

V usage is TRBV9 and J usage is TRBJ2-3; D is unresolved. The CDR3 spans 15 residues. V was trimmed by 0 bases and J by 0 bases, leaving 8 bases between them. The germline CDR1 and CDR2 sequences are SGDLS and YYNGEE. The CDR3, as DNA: TGTGCCAGCAGCGTAGTTTGGGCTAGCACAGATACGCAGTATTTT. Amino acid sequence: CASSVVWASTDTQYF.

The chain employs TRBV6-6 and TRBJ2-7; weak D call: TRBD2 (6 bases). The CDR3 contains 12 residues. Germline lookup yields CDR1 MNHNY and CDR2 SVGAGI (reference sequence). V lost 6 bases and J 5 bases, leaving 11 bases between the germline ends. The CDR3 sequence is CASSPRGNEQYF. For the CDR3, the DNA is TGTGCCAGCAGCCCCCGCGGGAACGAGCAGTACTTC.

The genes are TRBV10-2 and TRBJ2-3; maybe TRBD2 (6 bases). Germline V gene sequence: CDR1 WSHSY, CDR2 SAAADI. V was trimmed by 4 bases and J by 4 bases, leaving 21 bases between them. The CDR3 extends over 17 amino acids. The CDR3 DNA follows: TGCGCCAGCAGTGTGTTAGACTCGTCCCGGGAGCCAGATACGCAGTATTTT. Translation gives CASSVLDSSREPDTQYF.

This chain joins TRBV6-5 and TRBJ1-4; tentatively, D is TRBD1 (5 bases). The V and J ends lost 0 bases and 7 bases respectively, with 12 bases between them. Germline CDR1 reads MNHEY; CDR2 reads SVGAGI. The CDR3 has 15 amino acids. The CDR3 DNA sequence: TGTGCCAGCAGTTACTCGAGAGGGGAGGTTGAAAAACTGTTTTTT. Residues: CASSYSRGEVEKLFF.

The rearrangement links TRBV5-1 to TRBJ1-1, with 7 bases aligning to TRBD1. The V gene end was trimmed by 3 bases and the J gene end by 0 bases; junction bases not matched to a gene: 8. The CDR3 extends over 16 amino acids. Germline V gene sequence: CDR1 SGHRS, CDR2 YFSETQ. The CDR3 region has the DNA TGCGCCAGCAGCTCAAGACAGGGCCGATTGAACACTGAAGCTTTCTTT. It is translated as CASSSRQGRLNTEAFF. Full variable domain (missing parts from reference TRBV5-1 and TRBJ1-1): KAGVTQTPRYLIKTRGQQVTLSCSPISGHRSVSWYQQTPGQGLQFLFEYFSETQRNKGNFPGRFSGRQFSNSRSEMNVSTLELGDSALYLCASSSRQGRLNTEAFFGQGTRLTVV.

The CDR3 DNA is TGTGCCAGCAGTCGGACAGGGGGAACCGGGGAGCTGTTTTTT. Its protein product is CASSRTGGTGELFF. The chain is built from TRBV6-1 and TRBJ2-2; 10 nucleotides line up with TRBD1. This CDR3 comprises 14 residues. V lost 5 bases, J lost 5 bases, and 2 bases stayed unmatched. Germline V CDR1 and CDR2: MNHNS, SASEGT.

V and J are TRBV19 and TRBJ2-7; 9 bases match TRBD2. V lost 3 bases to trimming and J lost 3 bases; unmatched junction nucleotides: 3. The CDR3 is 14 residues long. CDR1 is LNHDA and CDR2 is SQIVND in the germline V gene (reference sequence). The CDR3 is CASSMRGGVYEQYF. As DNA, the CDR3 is TGTGCCAGTAGTATGCGGGGGGGAGTCTACGAGCAGTACTTC. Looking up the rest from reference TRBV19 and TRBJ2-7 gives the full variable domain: DGGITQSPKYLFRKEGQNVTLSCEQNLNHDAMYWYRQDPGQGLRLIYYSQIVNDFQKGDIAEGYSVSREKKESFPLTVTSAQKNPTAFYLCASSMRGGVYEQYFGPGTRLTVT.

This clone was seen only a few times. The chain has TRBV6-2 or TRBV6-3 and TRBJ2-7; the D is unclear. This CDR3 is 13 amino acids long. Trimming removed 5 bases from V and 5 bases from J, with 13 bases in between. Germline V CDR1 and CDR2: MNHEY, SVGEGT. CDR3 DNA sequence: TGTGCCAGCAGTCCAATCGTCTCGGACGAGCAGTACTTC. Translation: CASSPIVSDEQYF.

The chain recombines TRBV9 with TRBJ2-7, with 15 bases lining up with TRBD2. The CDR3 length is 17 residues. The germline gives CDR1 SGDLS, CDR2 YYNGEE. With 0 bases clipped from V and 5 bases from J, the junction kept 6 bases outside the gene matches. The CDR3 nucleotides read TGTGCCAGCAGCGTAGGGACTAGCGGGGGGGCCATGCACGAGCAGTACTTC. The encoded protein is CASSVGTSGGAMHEQYF.

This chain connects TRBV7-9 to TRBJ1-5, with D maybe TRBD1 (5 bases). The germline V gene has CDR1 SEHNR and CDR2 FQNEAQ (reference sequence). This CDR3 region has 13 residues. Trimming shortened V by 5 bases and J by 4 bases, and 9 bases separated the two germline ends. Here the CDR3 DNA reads TGTGCCAGCAGCGTGACAGAGAATCAGCCCCAGCATTTT. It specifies CASSVTENQPQHF.